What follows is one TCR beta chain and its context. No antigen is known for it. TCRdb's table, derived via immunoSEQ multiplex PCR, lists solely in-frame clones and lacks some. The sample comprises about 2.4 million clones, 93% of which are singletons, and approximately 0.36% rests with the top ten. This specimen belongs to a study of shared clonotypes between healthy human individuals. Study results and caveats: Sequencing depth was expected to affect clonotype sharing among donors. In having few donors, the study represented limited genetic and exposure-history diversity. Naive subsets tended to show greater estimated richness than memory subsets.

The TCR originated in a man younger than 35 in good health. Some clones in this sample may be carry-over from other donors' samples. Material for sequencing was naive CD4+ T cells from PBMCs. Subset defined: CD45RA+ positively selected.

The CDR3 reads CAIAQAGLAGGRETQYF. The CDR3 DNA reads TGTGCCATCGCTCAGGCGGGCCTAGCGGGAGGAAGAGAGACCCAGTACTTC. The V and J genes are TRBV10-3 and TRBJ2-5; 11 bases agree with TRBD2. The CDR3 runs 17 residues. V dropped 8 bases and J dropped 4; count of bases not matched to a gene: 15. The germline V gene encodes CDR1 ENHRY and CDR2 SYGVKD.